This T cell receptor beta chain stems from a study of cytomegalovirus exposure and HLA in healthy donors. Note on this clone: What it recognizes is unknown.

Findings and limits, study-wide: Researchers reported in a later analysis that a missense DCLRE1C variant was tied to TCR beta V- and J-gene trimming. What was likely a sequencing artifact was a cluster of highly shared sequence variants. Researchers left out some V segments, among them TRBV6-2 and TRBV6-3, as indistinguishable. Whilst most TCR sequences proved rare, a subset of public TCRs occurred across many donors.

Germline CDR1 is SGHVS and CDR2 is FQNEAQ. V dropped 2 bases and J dropped 5; count of bases not matched to a gene: 16. This CDR3 contains 19 residues. With 60 Vbeta and 13 Jbeta primers, the PCR was carried out. The repertoire was sequenced with immunoSEQ multiplex PCR; TCRdb's copy has only in-frame clones and lacks some. The data show about 130,000 clones, around 74% seen once. The sample comprised PBMCs. This TCR derives from a man aged 30 to 45 in good health and CMV-seronegative. The rearrangement joins TRBV7-8 to TRBJ2-5; TRBD2 matches at 11 bases. CDR3 DNA: TGTGCCAGCAGCTTATCGATAGCGGGAGGGCCCGTCATCGAGGAGACCCAGTACTTC. Translation: CASSLSIAGGPVIEETQYF.